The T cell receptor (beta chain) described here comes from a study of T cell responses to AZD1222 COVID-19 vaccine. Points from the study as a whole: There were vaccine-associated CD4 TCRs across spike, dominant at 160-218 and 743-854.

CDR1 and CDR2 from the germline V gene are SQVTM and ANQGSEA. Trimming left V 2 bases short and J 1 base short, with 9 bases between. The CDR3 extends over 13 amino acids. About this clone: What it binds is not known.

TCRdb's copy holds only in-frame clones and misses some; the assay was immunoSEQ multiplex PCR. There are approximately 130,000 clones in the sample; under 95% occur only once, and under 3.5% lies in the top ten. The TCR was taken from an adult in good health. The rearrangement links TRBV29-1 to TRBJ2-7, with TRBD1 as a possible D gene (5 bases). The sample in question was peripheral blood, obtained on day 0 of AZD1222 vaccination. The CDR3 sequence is CSVEFGASYEQYF. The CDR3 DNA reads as TGCAGCGTTGAATTTGGGGCGTCCTACGAGCAGTACTTC.